This T cell receptor beta chain was obtained from a study of T cell responses to AZD1222 COVID-19 vaccine. Study observations and caveats: Repertoire collection took place solely once the T cell response had peaked. With two AZD1222 doses given, Spike-specific TCR breadth and depth both rose. It should be noted that donors were predominantly white British and more often female, and clonal diversity was possibly underestimated.

Notes on this clone: Its antigen is undetermined.

CDR3 length: 13 residues. Trimming shortened V by 11 bases and J by 2 bases, and 15 bases separated the two germline ends. From germline, CDR1 is MNHEY and CDR2 SVGAGI. Some clones are missing from TCRdb's copy, which holds only in-frame ones; the method was immunoSEQ multiplex PCR. Of 87,000 or so clones listed, around 90% are singletons. This clonotype was obtained from an adult in good health. This sample comprised peripheral blood, obtained on day 0 of AZD1222 vaccination. The chain is built from TRBV6-5 and TRBJ1-2; unclear D gene. Written as DNA, the CDR3 is TGTGCCGTCGCGCCCCTCTTAAACTATGGCTACACCTTC. It specifies CAVAPLLNYGYTF.